The rows below give T cell receptor beta chains drawn from one sample of a study of CD8+ T cells in alopecia areata. Sequencing used immunoSEQ multiplex PCR; TCRdb keeps in-frame clones, though not all of them. The data show roughly 190,000 clones, 60% seen once. Sequences were derived from CD4+ T cells sorted from blood, sampled at week 24, from a patient treated with tofacitinib. These receptors were obtained from a human donor with alopecia areata. Both conserved end residues are part of each CDR3. The D gene is left open where the match is weak. Rows give clone size only sometimes, using once, few, many, or a class for an expanded clone.

15 TRBD1 TRBJ1-1 TRBV19 once CASSTGQGILAEAFF TGTGCCAGTAGTACCGGACAGGGGATTTTGGCTGAAGCTTTCTTT
16 NA TRBJ1-6 TRBV4-3 NA CASSQEPREHNSPLHF TGCGCCAGCAGCCAAGAACCCAGGGAGCATAATTCACCCCTCCACTTT
15 TRBD1 TRBJ2-1 TRBV7-7 NA CASSPGTGTYNEQFF TGTGCCAGCAGCCCCGGGACAGGCACTTACAATGAGCAGTTCTTC
18 TRBD1 TRBJ2-7 TRBV5-1 NA CASSLDIHRGLLSYEQYF TGCGCCAGCAGCTTGGATATCCACAGGGGCCTCCTCTCCTACGAGCAGTACTTC
12 NA TRBJ1-5 TRBV7-9 NA CASSLDDGPQHF TGTGCCAGCAGCTTAGACGACGGGCCCCAGCATTTT
12 NA TRBJ1-2 TRBV6-4 NA CASSGDNYGYTF TGTGCCAGCAGTGGGGACAACTATGGCTACACCTTC
12 TRBD1 TRBJ2-1 TRBV29-1 NA CSVGTGVDEQFF TGCAGCGTTGGGACAGGGGTTGATGAGCAGTTCTTC
13 NA TRBJ1-1 TRBV7-2 NA CASSQITNTEAFF TGTGCCAGTTCCCAGATAACGAACACTGAAGCTTTCTTT
15 TRBD1 TRBJ1-2 TRBV29-1 NA CSVEVGQAVDYGYTF TGCAGCGTCGAGGTAGGACAGGCGGTGGACTATGGCTACACCTTC
14 NA TRBJ1-4 TRBV30 once CAWSPRGRDEKLFF TGTGCCTGGAGTCCCCGGGGGAGGGACGAAAAACTGTTTTTT
15 NA TRBJ2-3 TRBV7-2 NA CASSLSGGQLDTQYF TGTGCCAGCAGCTTATCAGGAGGGCAACTAGATACGCAGTATTTT
13 NA TRBJ2-5 TRBV27 NA CASRTTGQETQYF TGTGCCAGCAGGACGACAGGTCAAGAGACCCAGTACTTC
14 TRBD2 TRBJ2-5 TRBV29-1 few CSVALAGGRETQYF TGCAGCGTTGCCCTAGCGGGGGGCAGGGAGACCCAGTACTTC
14 TRBD2 TRBJ2-3 TRBV5-6 NA CASSSRGNTDTQYF TGTGCCAGCAGCTCGCGGGGGAACACAGATACGCAGTATTTT
13 NA TRBJ2-4 TRBV10-1 NA CASSGHMENIQYF TGCGCCAGCAGCGGACATATGGAAAACATTCAGTACTTC
15 NA TRBJ2-2 TRBV4-1 NA CASRERQGGAGELFF TGCGCCAGCAGAGAACGACAGGGAGGAGCCGGGGAGCTGTTTTTT
16 TRBD1 TRBJ2-1 TRBV10-3 NA CAISLSGTGAHPEQFF TGTGCCATCAGTTTATCCGGGACAGGGGCTCATCCTGAGCAGTTCTTC
12 NA TRBJ2-7 TRBV29-1 NA CSVVKGDHEQYF TGCAGCGTTGTTAAGGGGGACCACGAGCAGTACTTC